This T cell receptor beta chain stems from a study of blood T cell repertoires in COVID-19. At the level of the study: The study drew acute and convalescent COVID-19 samples from the United States, Italy and Spain. Sample material is recorded as cDNA or gDNA derived from T cells, B-cell-depleted T cells, or PBMCs.

Assay used: immunoSEQ multiplex PCR; TCRdb lists only in-frame clones, some missing. The sample has more than 70,000 clones, roughly 85% seen once. Input material: peripheral blood. The sequence derives from a woman in her 70s with acute or convalescent COVID-19.

The CDR3 DNA sequence: TGTGCCAGTAGTACCAGTTCTGGGGCCAACGTCCTGACTTTC. Its protein is CASSTSSGANVLTF. The chain links TRBV19 to TRBJ2-6, with no clear D. The CDR3 consists of 14 residues. CDR1 and CDR2 (germline): LNHDA, SQIVND (reference sequence). The V and J ends lost 4 bases and 1 base respectively, with 5 bases between them.